This T cell receptor (beta chain) was sequenced during a study of post-analysis software for immune sequencing data. The study's findings and limits: Multiple sclerosis patients had significantly lower normalized Chao1 diversity than controls. Strong co-clustering by F measure was evident for samples that had been prepared in the same batch. Five TRBV segments were more frequent in patients than controls; TRBV5-6, TRBV5-1 and TRBV20-1 belonged to this group.

The germline V gene encodes CDR1 SGHRS and CDR2 YFSETQ. This CDR3 contains 17 residues. Trimming removed 9 bases from V and 2 bases from J, with 24 bases in between. cDNA libraries for TCR beta contained unique molecular identifiers. T cells, about 0.95 to 11 million of them, yielded 500,000 or so cDNA molecules. Each CDR3 protein gets one entry after TCRdb re-called the PCR reads with MiXCR. This sample has roughly 870,000 distinct CDR3 sequences, with 53% found just once. This clonotype was picked up a small number of times. Its antigen remains unidentified. The source of this sequence is a girl aged 10-17 years with multiple sclerosis. V usage is TRBV5-1 and J usage is TRBJ2-1; D is perhaps TRBD2 (7 bases). The material sequenced was blood. This chain's CDR3 is CATKGGPYSGPYNEQFF. CDR3 nucleotides: TGCGCCACCAAGGGGGGACCATATAGCGGGCCCTACAATGAGCAGTTCTTC.